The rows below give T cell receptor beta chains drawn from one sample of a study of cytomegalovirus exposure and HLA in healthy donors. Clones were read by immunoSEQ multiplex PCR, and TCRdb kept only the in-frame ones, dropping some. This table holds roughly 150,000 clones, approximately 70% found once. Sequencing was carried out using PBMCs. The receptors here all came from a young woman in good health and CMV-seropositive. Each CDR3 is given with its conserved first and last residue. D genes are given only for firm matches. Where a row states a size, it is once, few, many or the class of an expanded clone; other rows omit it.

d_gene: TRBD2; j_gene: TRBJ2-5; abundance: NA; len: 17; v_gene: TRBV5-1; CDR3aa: CASSSSIGGGAEETQYF; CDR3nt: TGCGCCAGCAGCTCCTCAATCGGCGGGGGGGCGGAAGAGACCCAGTACTTC
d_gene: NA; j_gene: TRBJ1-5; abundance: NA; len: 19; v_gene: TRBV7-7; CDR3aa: CASSLKRTGGALSNQPQHF; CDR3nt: TGTGCTAGCAGCTTAAAGCGGACGGGCGGAGCTCTTAGCAATCAGCCCCAGCATTTT
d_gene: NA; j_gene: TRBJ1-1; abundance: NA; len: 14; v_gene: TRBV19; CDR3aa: CASSLFIRGTEAFF; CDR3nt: TGTGCCAGTAGTCTCTTCATCCGGGGCACTGAAGCTTTCTTT
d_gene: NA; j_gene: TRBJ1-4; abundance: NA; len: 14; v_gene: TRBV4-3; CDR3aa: CASSQAGTNEKLFF; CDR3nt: TGCGCCAGCAGCCAGGCGGGGACTAATGAAAAACTGTTTTTT
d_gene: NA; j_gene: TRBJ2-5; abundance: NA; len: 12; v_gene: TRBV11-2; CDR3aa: CASSSGVETQYF; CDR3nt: TGTGCCAGCAGCTCAGGGGTGGAGACCCAGTACTTC
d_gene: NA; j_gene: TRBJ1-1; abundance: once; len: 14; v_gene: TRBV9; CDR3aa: CASSVRDLATEAFF; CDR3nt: TGTGCCAGCAGCGTTAGGGACTTAGCCACTGAAGCTTTCTTT
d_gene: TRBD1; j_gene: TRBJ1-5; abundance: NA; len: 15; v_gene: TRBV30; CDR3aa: CAWSAMTGGTQPQHF; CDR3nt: TGTGCCTGGAGTGCTATGACAGGGGGCACGCAGCCCCAGCATTTT
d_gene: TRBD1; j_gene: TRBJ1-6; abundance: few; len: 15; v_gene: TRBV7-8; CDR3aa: CASSLPRAGQGRLHF; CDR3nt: TGTGCCAGCAGCCTTCCAAGGGCGGGACAGGGGCGACTCCACTTT
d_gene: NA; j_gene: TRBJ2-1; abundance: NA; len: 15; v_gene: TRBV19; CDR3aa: CASSIDGTPLNEQFF; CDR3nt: TGTGCCAGTAGTATAGACGGGACACCTCTCAATGAGCAGTTCTTC
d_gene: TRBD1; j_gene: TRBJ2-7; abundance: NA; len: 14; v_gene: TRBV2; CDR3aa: CASLGQGISYEQYF; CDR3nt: TGTGCCAGCCTCGGACAGGGGATATCCTACGAGCAGTACTTC
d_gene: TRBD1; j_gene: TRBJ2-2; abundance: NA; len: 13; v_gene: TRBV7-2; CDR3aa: CASSRDRGGELFF; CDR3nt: TGTGCCAGCAGCCGGGACAGGGGTGGGGAGCTGTTTTTT
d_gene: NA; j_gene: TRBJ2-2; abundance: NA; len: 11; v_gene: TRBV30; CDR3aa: CAWSTTGELFF; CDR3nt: TGTGCCTGGAGTACTACCGGGGAGCTGTTTTTT
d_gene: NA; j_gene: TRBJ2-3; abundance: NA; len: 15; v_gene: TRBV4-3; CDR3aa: CASSQVSLGTDTQYF; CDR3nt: TGCGCCAGCAGCCAAGTTTCTCTAGGCACAGATACGCAGTATTTT